These 22 T cell receptor beta chains share one sample of origin, sequenced in a study of shared clonotypes between healthy human individuals. Using immunoSEQ multiplex PCR, the repertoire was profiled, and TCRdb retains in-frame clones only, with some absent. The sample yields hundreds of thousands of clones, approximately 80% seen once. What was sequenced was PBMCs. The source of these receptors is a woman between 35 and 50 years old in good health. Some clones in this sample may be carry-over from other donors' samples.

V usage is TRBV28 and J usage is TRBJ1-5; D perhaps matches TRBD1 (6 bases). V was cut by 6 bases and J by 6 bases, with 18 bases left in between. This CDR3 has 15 amino acids. The germline V gene encodes CDR1 MDHEN and CDR2 SYDVKM. CDR3 DNA sequence: TGTGCCAGCAGCCTCGACAGGAGTCTGGTTCAGCCCCAGCATTTT. Its protein is CASSLDRSLVQPQHF.

This clone appeared a single time. A much larger clone sits a single nucleotide away, making a read error possible. This specimen includes other DNA sequences encoding the same CDR3. The chain has TRBV7-9 and TRBJ2-5; possibly TRBD1 for D (5 bases). Deletions cut 6 bases from V and 3 bases from J, with 11 bases between. The V gene's germline CDR1 is SEHNR and CDR2 FQNEAQ (reference sequence). This CDR3 is 13 amino acids long. The CDR3 DNA sequence: TGTGCCAGCAGTAAGGGGCTAAAAGAGACCCAGTACTTC. Translated: CASSKGLKETQYF.

The genes are TRBV6-6 and TRBJ1-1, with 9 bases matching TRBD1. The CDR3 covers 14 residues. With 6 bases clipped from V and 6 bases from J, the junction kept 8 bases outside the gene matches. Germline V gives CDR1 MNHNY, CDR2 SVGAGI (reference sequence). CDR3: CASRTTGGASEAFF. DNA of the CDR3: TGTGCCAGCAGAACTACAGGGGGCGCCTCTGAAGCTTTCTTT.

CDR3 DNA: TGTGCCAGCAGCCATGGGGCCCTGGCGGCGACCTACAATGAGCAGTTCTTC. This translates into CASSHGALAATYNEQFF. The gene calls are TRBV14 and TRBJ2-1, with D tentatively TRBD1 (5 bases). CDR1 is SGHDN, CDR2 FVKESK, per germline. V was shortened by 3 bases and J by 2 bases, with 17 bases between the two germline ends. This CDR3 contains 17 residues.

The chain uses TRBV28 and TRBJ2-3; D perhaps matches TRBD1 (6 bases). The CDR3 has 14 residues. The germline gives CDR1 MDHEN, CDR2 SYDVKM. Trimming cost V 7 bases and J 0 bases, with 11 bases left between them. CDR3 DNA sequence: TGTGCCAGCACCCGGACAGATAGCACAGATACGCAGTATTTT. Protein sequence: CASTRTDSTDTQYF.

A note on this clone: One end of the junction is discordant with germline, which a read error may explain. The V and J genes are TRBV5-4 and TRBJ2-7; D possibly matches TRBD1 or TRBD2 (6 bases each). This CDR3 is 13 amino acids long. Germline V gene sequence: CDR1 SGHNT, CDR2 YYREEE (reference sequence). In DNA form, the CDR3 reads TGTGCCGGCAGCTGGTCGGGGGACACCGAGCAGTACTTC. It translates to CAGSWSGDTEQYF. Full variable domain (missing parts from reference TRBV5-4 and TRBJ2-7): ETGVTQSPTHLIKTRGQQVTLRCSSQSGHNTVSWYQQALGQGPQFIFQYYREEENGRGNFPPRFSGLQFPNYSSELNVNALELDDSALYLCAGSWSGDTEQYFGPGTRLTVT.

The gene calls are TRBV2 and TRBJ2-3, with a tentative D call TRBD2 (5 bases). V was shortened by 1 base and J by 14 bases, with 19 bases between the two germline ends. Looked up from germline, CDR1 is SNHLY and CDR2 is FYNNEI. CDR3 length: 14 amino acids. In DNA, the CDR3 is TGTGCCAGCAGTGAAGACACCTGGTCGGGGTTTGGGTATTTT. Translating it yields CASSEDTWSGFGYF.

The chain carries TRBV5-1 and TRBJ2-1; TRBD2 matches 13 bases. The CDR3 totals 16 residues. V lost 2 bases to trimming and J lost 7 bases; unmatched junction nucleotides: 6. Germline CDR1 and CDR2: SGHRS and YFSETQ. The CDR3 coding sequence is TGCGCCAGCAGCTTCACGGGACTAGCGGGACCGAATGAGCAGTTCTTC. Its protein product is CASSFTGLAGPNEQFF.

The V call is TRBV7-6, the J call TRBJ2-1; D may correspond to TRBD1 or TRBD2 (6 bases each). The V gene lost 4 bases and the J gene lost 6 bases, with 13 bases spanning the gap. This CDR3 spans 14 amino acids. In germline, CDR1 is SGHVS, CDR2 FNYEAQ. The CDR3 DNA reads TGTGCCAGCAGCTCCCTTCGGGGGCTCAATGAGCAGTTCTTC. The encoded protein is CASSSLRGLNEQFF.

The chain is built from TRBV5-1 and TRBJ2-7; D possibly corresponds to TRBD1 (5 bases). V was shortened by 5 bases and J by 6 bases, with 12 bases between the two germline ends. The length of the CDR3 is 12 residues. Germline CDR1 and CDR2: SGHRS and YFSETQ. Written as DNA, the CDR3 is TGCGCCAGCAGTTCCAGGGATTTCGAGCAGTACTTC. Translating gives CASSSRDFEQYF.

J is TRBJ1-3 and V is TRBV19, with 10 bases fitting TRBD1. V was pared by 4 bases and J by 0 bases, with 3 bases of the junction left unmatched. The CDR3 consists of 16 residues. CDR1 is LNHDA and CDR2 is SQIVND in the germline V gene (reference sequence). CDR3 in DNA: TGTGCCAGTAGTACCGGGACAGGGGCCTCTGGAAACACCATATATTTT. Its protein product is CASSTGTGASGNTIYF.

The chain is built from TRBV15 and TRBJ1-2; TRBD1 is a possible D gene (6 bases). Germline assignment: CDR1 LNHNV and CDR2 YYDKDF (reference sequence). Trimming left V 0 bases short and J 7 bases short, with 15 bases between. The CDR3 length is 15 residues. CDR3 residues: CATSRDPRQDGGYTF. The CDR3 bases are TGTGCCACCAGCAGAGATCCGAGACAGGATGGTGGCTACACCTTC.

J is TRBJ2-3 and V is TRBV7-2; D ambiguous. CDR3 length: 14 residues. V lost 5 bases to trimming and J lost 2 bases, with 11 bases between them. Germline CDR1 is SGHTA and CDR2 is FQGNSA. This CDR3 reads CASSREVFTDTQYF. For the CDR3, the DNA is TGTGCCAGCAGCCGCGAGGTCTTCACAGATACGCAGTATTTT.

The rearrangement uses TRBV4-1 and TRBJ2-5, with no clear D. Germline CDR1 reads MGHRA; CDR2 reads YSYEKL. The CDR3 runs to 13 residues. Trimming removed 0 bases at V and 11 bases at J, with 13 bases between. Here the CDR3 reads CASSQEVLVKQYF. The DNA for the CDR3 is TGCGCCAGCAGCCAAGAAGTCCTCGTAAAGCAGTACTTC.

Only a few counts were recorded for this clone. J is TRBJ2-3 and V is TRBV10-3; possible D gene TRBD1, 5 bases. V was cut by 4 bases and J by 5 bases, with 13 bases left in between. The CDR3 is made up of 14 amino acids. CDR1 and CDR2 (germline): ENHRY, SYGVKD. In DNA, the CDR3 is TGTGCCATCAGTGGGGATAGGGGTGGAGATACGCAGTATTTT. This sequence encodes CAISGDRGGDTQYF.

V usage is TRBV19 and J usage is TRBJ2-7, with a weak D call TRBD1 (6 bases). This CDR3 has 15 amino acids. Germline loops: CDR1 LNHDA, CDR2 SQIVND (reference sequence). The V gene lost 6 bases and the J gene lost 1 base, with 16 bases spanning the gap. CDR3 loop: CASRGARASSYEQYF. In DNA form, the CDR3 reads TGTGCCAGTAGGGGGGCCCGGGCCTCATCCTACGAGCAGTACTTC.

The chain is built from TRBV29-1 and TRBJ2-2, with TRBD2 matching over 10 bases. The CDR3 consists of 17 residues. From germline, CDR1 is SQVTM and CDR2 ANQGSEA. Trimming at V came to 5 bases and at J to 3 bases, leaving 12 bases not matched to a gene. CDR3 sequence reads: CSVTGAAGLADTGELFF. The CDR3 DNA follows: TGCAGCGTTACAGGGGCCGCAGGACTAGCGGACACCGGGGAGCTGTTTTTT.

The J gene is TRBJ2-7, the V gene TRBV10-3; D is ambiguous. Germline V CDR1 and CDR2: ENHRY, SYGVKD. V lost 2 bases and J 5 bases, leaving 7 bases between the germline ends. CDR3 size: 12 residues. The CDR3 region has the DNA TGTGCCATCAGTGAGGGGATGCACGAGCAGTACTTC. This translates into CAISEGMHEQYF.

This clone came up once. The genes are TRBV18 and TRBJ2-2; 7 nucleotides align to TRBD2. The CDR3 length is 15 residues. Per the germline V gene, CDR1 is KGHSH and CDR2 is LQKENI. V trimming: 2 bases; J trimming: 3 bases; junction bases outside the gene matches: 3. Here the CDR3 DNA reads TGTGCCAGCTCACCAGATAGCGGGTACACCGGGGAGCTGTTTTTT. Protein: CASSPDSGYTGELFF.

The V and J genes are TRBV19 and TRBJ1-1; 11 bases align to TRBD1. The CDR3 is 15 amino acids. Unmatched junction bases numbered 3, after V lost 0 bases and J lost 6 bases. The germline CDR1 and CDR2 sequences are LNHDA and SQIVND (reference sequence). In DNA, the CDR3 is TGTGCCAGTAGTATAGATGGGACAGGGGGGGCTGAAGCTTTCTTT. It codes for CASSIDGTGGAEAFF.

The genes are TRBV14 and TRBJ2-5; no clear D gene. The CDR3 is 13 residues long. From germline, CDR1 is SGHDN and CDR2 FVKESK. The germline V and J ends were trimmed by 4 bases and 2 bases, with 8 bases remaining between them. CDR3 DNA sequence: TGTGCCAGCAGCCCATACACTCAAGAGACCCAGTACTTC. Translated: CASSPYTQETQYF.

This clone was seen only once. A read error is the likely source, as a far larger clone sits one nucleotide away. The J gene is TRBJ1-3, the V gene TRBV5-4; perhaps TRBD1 as D (6 bases). Looked up from germline, CDR1 is SGHNT and CDR2 is YYREEE (reference sequence). This CDR3 contains 16 residues. DNA of the CDR3: TGTGCCAGCAGCTGGGGGACAAGGGCCTCTGGAAACACCACATATTTT. Translated: CASSWGTRASGNTTYF.